One sample yielded the 29 T cell receptor beta chains listed below, sequenced in a study of shared clonotypes between healthy human individuals. Assay: immunoSEQ multiplex PCR; the TCRdb copy retains only in-frame clones and omits some. The sample has a few million clones, 93% seen once; the top ten hold 0.39%. The sample comprised naive CD4+ T cells from PBMCs. Described subset: CD45RA+ positively selected. Every receptor here comes from a man aged 18 to 30 in good health. Some clones in this sample may be carry-over from other donors' samples.

V and J are TRBV7-2 and TRBJ2-7, with 7 bases fitting TRBD1. Germline values: CDR1 SGHTA, CDR2 FQGNSA. The CDR3 is 13 amino acids. Unmatched junction bases numbered 5, after V lost 7 bases and J lost 2 bases. In nucleotides, the CDR3 is TGTGCCAGCAACCTACAGGGGACCTACGAGCAGTACTTC. This sequence encodes CASNLQGTYEQYF. Together with reference TRBV7-2 and TRBJ2-7, the CDR3 gives the full variable domain: GAGVSQSPSNKVTEKGKDVELRCDPISGHTALYWYRQSLGQGLEFLIYFQGNSAPDKSGLPSDRFSAERTGGSVSTLTIQRTQQEDSAVYLCASNLQGTYEQYFGPGTRLTVT.

This clone was found once. The chain uses TRBV7-6 and TRBJ1-1; D unclear. The CDR3 totals 10 residues. Germline loops: CDR1 SGHVS, CDR2 FNYEAQ. V was cut by 5 bases and J by 11 bases, with 9 bases left in between. The CDR3 sequence: CASSHLGAFF. The CDR3 DNA reads as TGTGCCAGCAGCCATCTGGGGGCTTTCTTT.

The genes are TRBV28 and TRBJ2-7; perhaps TRBD2 as D (7 bases). V was trimmed by 9 bases and J by 6 bases, leaving 21 bases between them. Germline-derived CDR1 and CDR2 are MDHEN and SYDVKM. The CDR3 covers 14 residues. The CDR3 DNA is TGTGCCAGTGTAGGGGGGGACCGCCCTATCGAGCAGTACTTC. Its protein is CASVGGDRPIEQYF.

Remarks on this clone: The conserved closing phenylalanine or tryptophan is absent in this CDR3, likely reflecting a read error. The DNA is omitted, as the CDR3 cannot be located on it reliably, and the CDR3 follows TCRdb's listing. V is TRBV7-3 and J is TRBJ2-3. From its first to its last residue, the CDR3 has 10 amino acids. CDR1 is SGHTA, CDR2 FQGTGA, per germline. This CDR3 reads CASSDAGRTV.

With regard to this clone: Other DNA sequences of this sample code for an identical CDR3. Here the CDR3 DNA reads TGCGCCAGCAGCTTGGAGGGCGGTGATCAGCCCCAGCATTTT. Translation: CASSLEGGDQPQHF. The chain uses TRBV5-1 and TRBJ1-5; D gene uncertain. This CDR3 spans 14 amino acids. Trimming shortened V by 0 bases and J by 5 bases, and 9 bases separated the two germline ends. Germline CDR1 SGHRS, CDR2 YFSETQ.

This chain links TRBV7-9 with TRBJ1-1, with D possibly TRBD1 on 6 matching bases. The V gene lost 1 base and the J gene lost 1 base, with 10 bases spanning the gap. The CDR3 contains 15 residues. Germline CDR1 reads SEHNR; CDR2 reads FQNEAQ (reference sequence). Here the CDR3 reads CASSLEGVRNTEAFF. CDR3 bases: TGTGCCAGCAGCTTAGAGGGGGTTAGGAACACTGAAGCTTTCTTT.

The rearrangement links TRBV5-4 to TRBJ2-1, with 10 bases matching TRBD1. V lost 4 bases, J lost 2 bases, and 6 bases stayed unmatched. The CDR3 consists of 16 residues. CDR1 is SGHNT, CDR2 YYREEE, per germline (reference sequence). The CDR3 nucleotides are TGTGCCAGCAGCATCCGGGACAGGGGTCCCTACAATGAGCAGTTCTTC. This gives the protein CASSIRDRGPYNEQFF.

The rearrangement uses TRBV10-1 and TRBJ1-1; weak D call: TRBD1 (5 bases). This CDR3 region has 12 residues. Trimming shortened V by 3 bases and J by 7 bases, and 9 bases separated the two germline ends. CDR1 is WNHNN and CDR2 is SYGVQD in the germline V gene (reference sequence). The CDR3: CASSDLQGEAFF. The CDR3 nucleotides are TGCGCCAGCAGTGATTTGCAGGGTGAAGCTTTCTTT.

This clone was seen more than once but under ten times. The gene calls are TRBV10-2 and TRBJ1-1; the D is unclear. The CDR3 has 14 amino acids. Germline lookup yields CDR1 WSHSY and CDR2 SAAADI. V lost 4 bases to trimming and J lost 0 bases, with 9 bases between them. CDR3 coding DNA: TGCGCCAGCAGTGCTGCAAGAATGAACACTGAAGCTTTCTTT. This gives the protein CASSAARMNTEAFF.

J is TRBJ2-3 and V is TRBV7-3; 10 positions agree with TRBD1. Germline V gene sequence: CDR1 SGHTA, CDR2 FQGTGA. The J segment lost 2 bases and the V segment lost 4 bases, leaving 3 bases of the junction unmatched. The CDR3 sequence is 15 residues long. The chain's CDR3 is CASSSTGGNTDTQYF. Here the CDR3 DNA reads TGTGCCAGCAGCTCGACAGGGGGCAACACAGATACGCAGTATTTT.

This chain uses TRBV7-2 with TRBJ2-1; the D gene is possibly TRBD2 (6 bases). The CDR3 is made up of 15 amino acids. V lost 4 bases and J lost 8, with 18 bases in between. Germline V gene data show CDR1 as SGHTA and CDR2 as FQGNSA. CDR3: CASSSPGLRAYEQFF. The CDR3, as DNA: TGTGCCAGCAGCTCCCCGGGACTTCGGGCATATGAGCAGTTCTTC.

The rearrangement uses TRBV28 and TRBJ2-7; 8 bases match TRBD1. The CDR3 consists of 14 residues. Trimming removed 7 bases from V and 2 bases from J; junction bases left unmatched: 7. CDR1 MDHEN and CDR2 SYDVKM come from the germline V gene. Here the CDR3 reads CASTGGQVAYEQYF. The CDR3 DNA sequence: TGTGCCAGCACCGGGGGACAGGTAGCCTACGAGCAGTACTTC.

This clone was counted once. V gene TRBV6-5 combines with J gene TRBJ2-7; D is possibly TRBD1 or TRBD2 (6 bases each). Germline V gene sequence: CDR1 MNHEY, CDR2 SVGAGI. The CDR3 contains 15 residues. V dropped 2 bases and J dropped 6 bases, with 17 bases sitting between them. CDR3 loop: CASSYGARGGTEQYF. Written as DNA, the CDR3 is TGTGCCAGCAGTTACGGGGCCCGAGGGGGGACCGAGCAGTACTTC.

A single count supports this clone. The gene calls are TRBV19 and TRBJ2-3; TRBD2 is a possible D gene (5 bases). CDR1 and CDR2 (germline): LNHDA, SQIVND (reference sequence). Between the trimmed V and J ends, which lost 3 bases and 4 bases, there was a span of 14 bases. This CDR3 is built from 15 residues. CDR3 sequence reads: CASSMGAYGPDTQYF. CDR3 sequence (DNA): TGTGCCAGTAGTATGGGAGCGTACGGCCCAGATACGCAGTATTTT.

The chain has TRBV4-2 and TRBJ2-7; the match to TRBD2 covers 11 bases. Germline V gene data show CDR1 as LGHNA and CDR2 as YNFKEQ. The CDR3 length is 15 residues. The V and J ends lost 4 bases and 3 bases, in that order; junction bases with no gene match: 5. CDR3 sequence: CASSLGTSGDYEQYF. The CDR3 DNA sequence: TGTGCCAGCAGCCTCGGGACTAGCGGAGACTACGAGCAGTACTTC.

The chain combines TRBV4-1 with TRBJ2-6; D remains ambiguous. V dropped 4 bases and J dropped 4 bases, with 5 bases sitting between them. The CDR3 spans 13 residues. CDR1 is MGHRA, CDR2 YSYEKL, per germline. CDR3 DNA sequence: TGCGCCAGCAGCCTTCCCGGGGCCAACGTCCTGACTTTC. This sequence encodes CASSLPGANVLTF.

The chain couples TRBV9 to TRBJ2-5; 10 positions agree with TRBD2. Losses at the gene ends were 3 bases for V and 4 bases for J; bases not matched to a gene: 6. The germline V gene has CDR1 SGDLS and CDR2 YYNGEE. The CDR3 extends over 15 amino acids. CDR3 coding DNA: TGTGCCAGCAGCGGAATAGCGGGAGGTGGAGAGACCCAGTACTTC. This translates into CASSGIAGGGETQYF.

The rearrangement links TRBV5-1 to TRBJ2-5, with 13 positions matching TRBD2. CDR1 is SGHRS, CDR2 YFSETQ, per germline. The junction had 3 bases not matched to a gene; V was cut back by 4 bases and J by 0 bases. The CDR3 spans 16 residues. As DNA, the CDR3 is TGCGCCAGCAGCAAGGGACTAGCGGGATACCAAGAGACCCAGTACTTC. Residues: CASSKGLAGYQETQYF.

V is TRBV5-4 and J is TRBJ2-3, with 9 bases that match TRBD2. Germline values: CDR1 SGHNT, CDR2 YYREEE (reference sequence). The CDR3 runs to 16 residues. V lost 3 bases and J lost 2; bases outside the gene matches: 7. The CDR3 DNA follows: TGTGCCAGCAGCTCAACTAGCGGGCTCTTCACAGATACGCAGTATTTT. Translation gives CASSSTSGLFTDTQYF. The full variable domain, with the rest looked up from reference TRBV5-4 and TRBJ2-3, is ETGVTQSPTHLIKTRGQQVTLRCSSQSGHNTVSWYQQALGQGPQFIFQYYREEENGRGNFPPRFSGLQFPNYSSELNVNALELDDSALYLCASSSTSGLFTDTQYFGPGTRLTVL.

Comment on this clone: Other DNA sequences in this sample translate to the same CDR3. The rearrangement joins TRBV28 to TRBJ1-3, with 7 bases aligning to TRBD1. Germline CDR1 reads MDHEN; CDR2 reads SYDVKM. CDR3 size: 15 residues. The V gene end was trimmed by 5 bases and the J gene end by 2 bases; junction bases not matched to a gene: 6. The CDR3 DNA reads as TGTGCCAGCAGTCCGCCACAGGGGACTGGAAACACCATATATTTT. It yields the protein CASSPPQGTGNTIYF.

The V call is TRBV5-1, the J call TRBJ2-2; 10 positions match TRBD2. CDR1 is SGHRS, CDR2 YFSETQ, per germline. CDR3 length: 18 amino acids. V lost 2 bases, J lost 5 bases, and 12 bases stayed unmatched. CDR3 in DNA: TGCGCCAGCAGCTTCCCAAGGACAGCTAGCGGGAGTACCGGGGAGCTGTTTTTT. This sequence encodes CASSFPRTASGSTGELFF.

This chain connects TRBV7-2 to TRBJ2-7; 7 bases are a match to TRBD1. The CDR3 is made up of 15 amino acids. V shed 1 base, J shed 2 bases, and the junction held 5 bases outside the gene matches. Germline V gives CDR1 SGHTA, CDR2 FQGNSA. CDR3 sequence: CASSLGQGTTYEQYF. The CDR3 region has the DNA TGTGCCAGCAGCTTAGGACAGGGTACCACCTACGAGCAGTACTTC.

The chain uses TRBV11-2 and TRBJ2-7; tentatively, D is TRBD2 (5 bases). CDR1 and CDR2 from the germline V gene are SGHAT and FQNNGV. The CDR3 consists of 14 residues. Trimming took off 7 bases at V and 3 bases at J, with 16 bases between the two ends. CDR3 loop: CASTLLLADYEQYF. CDR3 sequence (DNA): TGTGCCAGCACCCTTCTCCTAGCAGACTACGAGCAGTACTTC.

The gene calls are TRBV6-1 and TRBJ1-5; a weak D match, TRBD1 (5 bases). V dropped 3 bases and J dropped 3 bases, with 12 bases sitting between them. This CDR3 is 15 amino acids long. Germline values: CDR1 MNHNS, CDR2 SASEGT. The CDR3, as DNA: TGTGCCAGCAGTGAGAGGGGACTCGTCAATCAGCCCCAGCATTTT. Encoded protein: CASSERGLVNQPQHF.

This clone has just a few counts. V is TRBV5-7 and J is TRBJ1-2; 7 bases map to TRBD1. TRBV5-7 is sorted into the ORF group, with uncertain function. J gave up 8 bases and V 4 bases, and 11 bases lay outside the gene matches. The CDR3 loop spans 14 amino acids. CDR3 DNA: TGTGCCAGCAGCCCAACGACAGGGCTTCAAGGCTACACCTTC. It encodes CASSPTTGLQGYTF.

The chain links TRBV7-2 to TRBJ2-7; TRBD2 is a possible D gene (5 bases). CDR1 and CDR2 (germline): SGHTA, FQGNSA. V shed 5 bases and J shed 6 bases, with 14 bases lying between them. CDR3 length equals 13 residues. DNA of the CDR3: TGTGCCAGCAGCCCCCCCGGAGGAGGCGAGCAGTACTTC. As protein: CASSPPGGGEQYF.

This clone was seen once. This chain connects TRBV10-3 to TRBJ1-1, with 7 bases matching TRBD1. Germline V gene data show CDR1 as ENHRY and CDR2 as SYGVKD. Trimming removed 6 bases from V and 1 base from J; junction bases left unmatched: 8. The CDR3 loop spans 15 amino acids. The CDR3 spells CAIRGTDRPNTEAFF. The CDR3 DNA reads TGTGCCATCAGGGGCACGGACAGGCCGAACACTGAAGCTTTCTTT.

V gene TRBV7-8 combines with J gene TRBJ2-7; TRBD1 matches at 9 bases. Trimming removed 3 bases from V and 4 bases from J; junction bases left unmatched: 13. CDR3 size: 17 residues. In germline, CDR1 is SGHVS, CDR2 FQNEAQ. CDR3 sequence: CASSFTNLRTGAYEQYF. The CDR3 nucleotides read TGTGCCAGCAGCTTTACAAATCTTAGGACAGGGGCGTACGAGCAGTACTTC.

This chain connects TRBV27 to TRBJ2-1, with 9 bases matching TRBD2. The germline V gene encodes CDR1 MNHEY and CDR2 SMNVEV (reference sequence). V was pared by 2 bases and J by 6 bases, with 5 bases of the junction left unmatched. This CDR3 contains 15 residues. In DNA, the CDR3 is TGTGCCAGCAGTTTAGAGGCGGGAGGGCCCAATGAGCAGTTCTTC. This translates into CASSLEAGGPNEQFF.